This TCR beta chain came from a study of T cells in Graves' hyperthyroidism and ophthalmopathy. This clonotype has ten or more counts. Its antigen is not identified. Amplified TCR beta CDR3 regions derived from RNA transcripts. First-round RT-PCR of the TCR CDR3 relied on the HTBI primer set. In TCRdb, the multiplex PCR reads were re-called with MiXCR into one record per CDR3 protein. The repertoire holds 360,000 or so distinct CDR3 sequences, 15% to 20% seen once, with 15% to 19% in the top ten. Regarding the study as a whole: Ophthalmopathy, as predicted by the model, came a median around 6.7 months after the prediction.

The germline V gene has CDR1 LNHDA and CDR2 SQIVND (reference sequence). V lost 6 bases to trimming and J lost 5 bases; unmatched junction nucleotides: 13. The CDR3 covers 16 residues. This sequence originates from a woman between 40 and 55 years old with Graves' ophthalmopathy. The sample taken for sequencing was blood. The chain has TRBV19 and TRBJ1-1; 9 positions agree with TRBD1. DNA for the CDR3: TGTGCCAGTAGGACACAGGGGGCGCGGGGGAGTACTGAAGCTTTCTTT. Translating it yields CASRTQGARGSTEAFF.